Below, one T cell receptor beta chain is given with its context. In the study's own analysis: Amplification with reference gene primers provided the estimates of nucleated cell counts. TCRdb's table, derived via immunoSEQ multiplex PCR, lists solely in-frame clones and lacks some. The V and J calls and clone size are taken from that table; D and trimming were inferred from the DNA. The data show approximately 340,000 clones, 87% seen once. The sample originates from a study of blood T cell repertoires in COVID-19. One Seattle source followed patients from active infection through their disease course. This clonotype was obtained from a man younger than 45 with COVID-19, enrolled during active disease. The sample comprised peripheral blood.

CDR3 protein: CASSLFSTGELFF. The CDR3 DNA follows: TGTGCCAGCAGTTTGTTCAGCACCGGGGAGCTGTTTTTT. V is TRBV12-3 or TRBV12-4 and J is TRBJ2-2, with D hard to call. The CDR3 spans 13 residues. With 3 bases removed from V and 4 bases from J, the gap between germline ends came to 6 bases.